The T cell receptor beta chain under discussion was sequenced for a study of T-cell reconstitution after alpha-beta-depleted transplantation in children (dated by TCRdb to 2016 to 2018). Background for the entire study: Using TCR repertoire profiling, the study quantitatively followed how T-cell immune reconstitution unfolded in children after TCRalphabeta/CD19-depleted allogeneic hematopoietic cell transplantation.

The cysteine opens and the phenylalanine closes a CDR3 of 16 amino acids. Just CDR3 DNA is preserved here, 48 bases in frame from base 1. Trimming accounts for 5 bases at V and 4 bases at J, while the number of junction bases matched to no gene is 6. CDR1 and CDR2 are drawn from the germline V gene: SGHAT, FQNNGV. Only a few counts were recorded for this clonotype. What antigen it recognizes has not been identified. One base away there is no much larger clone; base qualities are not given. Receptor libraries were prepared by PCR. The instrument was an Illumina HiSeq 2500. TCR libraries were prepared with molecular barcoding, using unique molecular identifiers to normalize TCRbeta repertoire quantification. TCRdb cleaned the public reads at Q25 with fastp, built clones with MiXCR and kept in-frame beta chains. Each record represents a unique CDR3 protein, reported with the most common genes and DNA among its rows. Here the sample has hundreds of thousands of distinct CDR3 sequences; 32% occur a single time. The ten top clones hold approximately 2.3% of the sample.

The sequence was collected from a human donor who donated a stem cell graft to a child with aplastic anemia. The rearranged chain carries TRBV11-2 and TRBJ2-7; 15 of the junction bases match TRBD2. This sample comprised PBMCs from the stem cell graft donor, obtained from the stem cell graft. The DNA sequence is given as TGTGCCAGCAGCCCCGGACTAGCGGGAGGGCAGTACGAGCAGTACTTC. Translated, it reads CASSPGLAGGQYEQYF. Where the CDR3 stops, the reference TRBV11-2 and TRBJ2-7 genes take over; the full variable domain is EAGVAQSPRYKIIEKRQSVAFWCNPISGHATLYWYQQILGQGPKLLIQFQNNGVVDDSQLPKDRFSAERLKGVDSTLKIQPAKLEDSAVYLCASSPGLAGGQYEQYFGPGTRLTVT.